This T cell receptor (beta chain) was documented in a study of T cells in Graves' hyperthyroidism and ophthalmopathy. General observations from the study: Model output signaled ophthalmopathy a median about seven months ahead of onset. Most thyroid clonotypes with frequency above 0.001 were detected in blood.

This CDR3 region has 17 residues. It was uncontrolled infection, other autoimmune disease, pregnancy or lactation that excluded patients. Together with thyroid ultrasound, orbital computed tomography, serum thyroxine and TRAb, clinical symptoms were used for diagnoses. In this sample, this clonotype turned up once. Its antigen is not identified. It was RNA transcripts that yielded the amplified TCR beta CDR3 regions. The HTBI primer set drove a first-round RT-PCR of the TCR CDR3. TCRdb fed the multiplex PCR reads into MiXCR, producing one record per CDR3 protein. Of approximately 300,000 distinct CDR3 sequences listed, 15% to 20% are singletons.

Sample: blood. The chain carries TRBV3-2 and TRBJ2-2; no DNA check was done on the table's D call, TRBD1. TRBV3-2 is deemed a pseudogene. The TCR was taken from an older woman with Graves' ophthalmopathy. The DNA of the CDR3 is TGTGCCAGCAGCCAAGAGAGTGGACAGGCGAACACCGGGGAGCTGTTTTTT. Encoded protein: CASSQESGQANTGELFF.